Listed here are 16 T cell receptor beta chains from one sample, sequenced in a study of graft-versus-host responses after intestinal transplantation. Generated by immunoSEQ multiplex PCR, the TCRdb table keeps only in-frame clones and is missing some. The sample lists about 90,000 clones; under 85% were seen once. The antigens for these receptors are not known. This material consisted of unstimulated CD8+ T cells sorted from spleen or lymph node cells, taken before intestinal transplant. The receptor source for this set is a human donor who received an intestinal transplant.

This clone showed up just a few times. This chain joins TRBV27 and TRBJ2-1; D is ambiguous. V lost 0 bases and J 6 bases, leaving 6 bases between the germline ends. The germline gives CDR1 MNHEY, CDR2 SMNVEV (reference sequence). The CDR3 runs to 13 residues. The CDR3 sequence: CASSLSVGNEQFF. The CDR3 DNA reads TGTGCCAGCAGTTTATCGGTGGGCAATGAGCAGTTCTTC.

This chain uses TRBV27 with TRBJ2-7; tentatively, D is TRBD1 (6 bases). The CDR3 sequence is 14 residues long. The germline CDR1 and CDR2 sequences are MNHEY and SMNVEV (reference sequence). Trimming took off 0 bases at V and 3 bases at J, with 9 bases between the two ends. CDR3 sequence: CASSLSGQNYEQYF. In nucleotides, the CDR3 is TGTGCCAGCAGTTTATCCGGACAGAACTACGAGCAGTACTTC.

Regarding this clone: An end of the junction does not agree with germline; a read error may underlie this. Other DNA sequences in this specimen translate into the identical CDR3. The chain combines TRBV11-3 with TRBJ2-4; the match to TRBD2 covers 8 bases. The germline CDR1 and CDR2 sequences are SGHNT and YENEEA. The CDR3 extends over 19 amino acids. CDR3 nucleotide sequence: TGTGCCAGCAGCTTAGATGCGAGCGGGAGAATCGCGGCCAAAAACATCCAGTACTTC. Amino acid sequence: CASSLDASGRIAAKNIQYF. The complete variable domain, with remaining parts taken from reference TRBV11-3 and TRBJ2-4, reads EAGVVQSPRYKIIEKKQPVAFWCNPISGHNTLYWYLQNLGQGPELLIRYENEEAVDDSQLPKDRFSAERLKGVDSTLKIQPAELGDSAVYLCASSLDASGRIAAKNIQYFGAGTRLSVL.

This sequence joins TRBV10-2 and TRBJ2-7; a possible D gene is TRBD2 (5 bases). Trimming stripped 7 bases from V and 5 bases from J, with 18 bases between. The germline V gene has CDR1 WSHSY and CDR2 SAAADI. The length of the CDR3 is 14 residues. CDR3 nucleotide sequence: TGCGCCAGCACTGAATTTGAGGAGGTGGACGAGCAGTACTTC. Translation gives CASTEFEEVDEQYF.

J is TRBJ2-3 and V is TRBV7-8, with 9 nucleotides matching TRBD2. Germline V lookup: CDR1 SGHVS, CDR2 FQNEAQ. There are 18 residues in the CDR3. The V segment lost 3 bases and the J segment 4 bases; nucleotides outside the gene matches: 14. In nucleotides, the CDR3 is TGTGCCAGCAGCTTTTCGTTAGCGGGAGCCCCGGGCGCAGATACGCAGTATTTT. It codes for CASSFSLAGAPGADTQYF.

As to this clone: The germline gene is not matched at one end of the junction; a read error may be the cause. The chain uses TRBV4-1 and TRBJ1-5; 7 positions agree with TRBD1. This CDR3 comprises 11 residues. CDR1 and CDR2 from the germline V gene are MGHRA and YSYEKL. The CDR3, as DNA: TGCGCCAGCAGCGCGGGACAGCTCCAGCATTTT. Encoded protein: CASSAGQLQHF.

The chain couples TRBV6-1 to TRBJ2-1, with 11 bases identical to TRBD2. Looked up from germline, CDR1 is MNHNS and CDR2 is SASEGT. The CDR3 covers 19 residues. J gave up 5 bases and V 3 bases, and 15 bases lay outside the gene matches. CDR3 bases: TGTGCCAGCAGTGATTGGGGGGGATTTCCGGGACTAGCGGACAATGAGCAGTTCTTC. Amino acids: CASSDWGGFPGLADNEQFF.

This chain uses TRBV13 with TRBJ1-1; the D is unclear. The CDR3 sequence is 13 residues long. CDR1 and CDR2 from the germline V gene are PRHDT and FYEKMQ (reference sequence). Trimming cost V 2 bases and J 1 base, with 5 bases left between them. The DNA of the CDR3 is TGTGCCAGCAGCTTATATAGGAACACTGAAGCTTTCTTT. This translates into CASSLYRNTEAFF.

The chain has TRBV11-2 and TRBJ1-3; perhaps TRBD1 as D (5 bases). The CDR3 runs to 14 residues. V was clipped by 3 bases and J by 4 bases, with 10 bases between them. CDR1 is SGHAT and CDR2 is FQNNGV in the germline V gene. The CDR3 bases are TGTGCCAGCAGCTTCCCAAGACAGGGAAACACCATATATTTT. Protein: CASSFPRQGNTIYF.

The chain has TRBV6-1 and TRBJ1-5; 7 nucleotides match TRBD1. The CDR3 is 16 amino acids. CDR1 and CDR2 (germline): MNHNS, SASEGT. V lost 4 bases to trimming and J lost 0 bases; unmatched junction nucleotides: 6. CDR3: CASSARDSYSNQPQHF. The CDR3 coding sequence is TGTGCCAGCAGTGCCCGGGACAGTTATAGCAATCAGCCCCAGCATTTT.

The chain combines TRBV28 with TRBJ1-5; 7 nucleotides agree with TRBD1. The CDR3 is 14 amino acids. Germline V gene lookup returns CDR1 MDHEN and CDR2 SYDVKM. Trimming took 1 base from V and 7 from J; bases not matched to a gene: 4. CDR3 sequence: CASSLFDRAQPQHF. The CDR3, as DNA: TGTGCCAGCAGTTTATTCGACAGGGCCCAGCCCCAGCATTTT.

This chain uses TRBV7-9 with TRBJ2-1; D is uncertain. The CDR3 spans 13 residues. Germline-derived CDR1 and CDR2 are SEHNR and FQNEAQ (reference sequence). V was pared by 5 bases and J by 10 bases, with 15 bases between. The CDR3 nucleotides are TGTGCCAGCAGCGAACCCTCCATGGACGAGCAGTTCTTC. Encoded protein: CASSEPSMDEQFF.

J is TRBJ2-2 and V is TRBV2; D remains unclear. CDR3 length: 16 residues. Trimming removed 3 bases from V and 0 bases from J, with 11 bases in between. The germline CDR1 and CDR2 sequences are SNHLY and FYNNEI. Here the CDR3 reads CASSDLVQTNTGELFF. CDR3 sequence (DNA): TGTGCCAGCAGTGATCTAGTACAGACGAACACCGGGGAGCTGTTTTTT. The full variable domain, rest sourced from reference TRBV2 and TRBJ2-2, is EPEVTQTPSHQVTQMGQEVILRCVPISNHLYFYWYRQILGQKVEFLVSFYNNEISEKSEIFDDQFSVERPDGSNFTLKIRSTKLEDSAMYFCASSDLVQTNTGELFFGEGSRLTVL.

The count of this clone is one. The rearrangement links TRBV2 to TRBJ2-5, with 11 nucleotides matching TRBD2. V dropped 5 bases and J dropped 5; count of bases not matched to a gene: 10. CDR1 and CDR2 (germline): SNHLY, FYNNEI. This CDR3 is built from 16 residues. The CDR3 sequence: CASSTLAGGPRETQYF. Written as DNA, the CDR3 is TGTGCCAGCAGTACCTTAGCGGGAGGGCCGAGGGAGACCCAGTACTTC.

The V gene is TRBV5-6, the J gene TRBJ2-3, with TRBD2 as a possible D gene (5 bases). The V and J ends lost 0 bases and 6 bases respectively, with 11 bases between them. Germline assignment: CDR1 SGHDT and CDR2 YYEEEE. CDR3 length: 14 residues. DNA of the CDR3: TGTGCCAGCAGCTTGGTAATAGGCGGGGATACGCAGTATTTT. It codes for CASSLVIGGDTQYF.

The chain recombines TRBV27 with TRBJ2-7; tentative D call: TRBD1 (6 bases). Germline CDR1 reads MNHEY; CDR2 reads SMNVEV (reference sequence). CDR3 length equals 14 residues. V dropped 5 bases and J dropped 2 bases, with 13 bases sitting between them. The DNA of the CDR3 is TGTGCCAGCAGTCCCCGGGACACCACCTACGAGCAGTACTTC. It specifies CASSPRDTTYEQYF.